Only a few counts were recorded for the clone carrying this TCR beta chain. This specimen belongs to a study of T-cell memory formation after mild COVID-19. Trimming left V 3 bases short and J 8 bases short, with 19 bases between. Germline CDR1 and CDR2: DFQATT and SNEGSKA (reference sequence). The CDR3 covers 14 residues. Each CDR3 protein gets one entry after TCRdb re-called the 5' RACE reads with MiXCR. The table shows about half a million distinct CDR3 sequences, with 15% to 20% occurring only once. The V and J genes are TRBV20-1 and TRBJ1-1; the D is unclear. The sequencing sample was made of PBMCs or a T cell subset sorted from them (not recorded which). The origin of this receptor is an adult woman who had mild COVID-19 (a few samples of this study predate the infection). Cell type and time point are not known. This CDR3 reads CSASKPGEFLEAFF. In DNA form, the CDR3 reads TGCAGTGCTAGCAAGCCCGGTGAGTTTTTGGAAGCTTTCTTT.